The clone carrying this T cell receptor (beta chain) turned up a few times. With 5 bases removed from V and 12 bases from J, the gap between germline ends came to 17 bases. Germline CDR1 and CDR2: SQVTM and ANQGSEA. The CDR3 has 12 residues. TCRdb re-called the RT-PCR reads through MiXCR, storing one row per CDR3 protein. The data hold about 700,000 distinct CDR3 sequences, with more than 13% observed a single time. The chain couples TRBV29-1 to TRBJ2-1, with D perhaps TRBD1 (6 bases). The source is a female donor in good health, serving as a healthy control. The sample taken for sequencing was memory CD4+ T cells from blood. CDR3 protein: CSVQTQGLWQFF. The CDR3, as DNA: TGCAGCGTTCAAACCCAGGGGCTGTGGCAGTTCTTC.